The 22 T cell receptor beta chains presented below share a single source sample, sequenced in a study of cytomegalovirus exposure and HLA in healthy donors. Some clones are missing from TCRdb's copy, which holds only in-frame ones; the method was immunoSEQ multiplex PCR. The sample lists approximately 97,000 clones, about 95% occurring once. The sample taken for sequencing was PBMCs. These receptor sequences come from a woman aged 18-29 years in good health and CMV-seronegative.

The rearrangement uses TRBV2 and TRBJ1-6; no definite D call. The CDR3 length is 15 residues. Trimming pared 7 bases from V and 6 bases from J, leaving 16 bases between. Germline V CDR1 and CDR2: SNHLY, FYNNEI. The DNA of the CDR3 is TGTGCCAGCAAATCCACTCCCTCCGTTAATTCACCCCTCCACTTT. Protein sequence: CASKSTPSVNSPLHF. Together with reference TRBV2 and TRBJ1-6, the CDR3 gives the full variable domain: EPEVTQTPSHQVTQMGQEVILRCVPISNHLYFYWYRQILGQKVEFLVSFYNNEISEKSEIFDDQFSVERPDGSNFTLKIRSTKLEDSAMYFCASKSTPSVNSPLHFGNGTRLTVT.

This sequence joins TRBV2 and TRBJ2-1; 7 bases map to TRBD2. The CDR3 is 18 amino acids. Unmatched junction bases numbered 22, after V lost 7 bases and J lost 7 bases. CDR1 and CDR2 (germline): SNHLY, FYNNEI. The chain's CDR3 is CASTGAVGGSLMGNEQFF. In DNA, the CDR3 is TGTGCCAGCACGGGAGCGGTCGGCGGGAGTCTTATGGGGAATGAGCAGTTCTTC.

The chain has TRBV4-1 and TRBJ1-2, with a tentative D call TRBD1 (6 bases). Germline CDR1 and CDR2: MGHRA and YSYEKL. The V gene lost 0 bases and the J gene lost 3 bases, with 11 bases spanning the gap. This CDR3 comprises 15 residues. CDR3 nucleotide sequence: TGCGCCAGCAGCCAAGAGCAGGGGCGCTACTATGGCTACACCTTC. Translation: CASSQEQGRYYGYTF.

The chain employs TRBV5-4 and TRBJ2-7; 13 nucleotides agree with TRBD2. The germline CDR1 and CDR2 sequences are SGHNT and YYREEE (reference sequence). The CDR3 consists of 16 residues. Trimming at V came to 4 bases and at J to 4 bases, leaving 8 bases not matched to a gene. CDR3 in DNA: TGTGCCAGCAGCCCGGCCCGGACTAGCGGGAGTTACGAGCAGTACTTC. Translated: CASSPARTSGSYEQYF.

By share of the sample, this clone is medium-sized. The gene calls are TRBV29-1 and TRBJ2-1; 8 bases match TRBD2. Germline V gene lookup returns CDR1 SQVTM and CDR2 ANQGSEA. This CDR3 is built from 16 residues. V lost 1 base, J lost 5 bases, and 10 bases stayed unmatched. As DNA, the CDR3 is TGCAGCGTTGAAGGCCTCGGGACTAGTAGGGACAATGAGCAGTTCTTC. This sequence encodes CSVEGLGTSRDNEQFF.

The chain joins TRBV7-8 to TRBJ2-7; the match to TRBD1 covers 8 bases. Germline V gene lookup returns CDR1 SGHVS and CDR2 FQNEAQ. CDR3 length equals 16 residues. V was pared by 2 bases and J by 1 base, with 7 bases of the junction left unmatched. The CDR3 coding sequence is TGTGCCAGCAGCTTACAGGACAGGGTGAGATCCTACGAGCAGTACTTC. This gives the protein CASSLQDRVRSYEQYF.

The gene calls are TRBV28 and TRBJ1-2; a possible D gene is TRBD1 (5 bases). This CDR3 spans 14 amino acids. V was pared by 4 bases and J by 4 bases, with 13 bases between. The V gene's germline CDR1 is MDHEN and CDR2 SYDVKM. The CDR3 protein is CASSSDLRGYGYTF. CDR3 in DNA: TGTGCCAGCAGTTCGGATCTAAGGGGCTATGGCTACACCTTC.

Turning to this clone: One junction end does not reproduce the germline sequence, and a read error may be involved. CDR3 DNA: TGTGCCAGCAGCTTACCGCAGGGCTTGAAGACTGAAGCTTTCTTT. The encoded protein is CASSLPQGLKTEAFF. This chain uses TRBV7-9 with TRBJ1-1; D might be TRBD1 (5 bases). The CDR3 is made up of 15 amino acids. The germline CDR1 and CDR2 sequences are SEHNR and FQNEAQ (reference sequence).

The gene calls are TRBV4-3 and TRBJ2-3, with a possible D match to TRBD1 (5 bases). Germline values: CDR1 LGHNA, CDR2 YSLEER. This CDR3 spans 15 amino acids. Trimming stripped 3 bases from V and 0 bases from J, with 10 bases between. The CDR3 protein is CASSQGRGSTDTQYF. The CDR3 nucleotides read TGCGCCAGCAGCCAGGGAAGGGGCAGCACAGATACGCAGTATTTT.

The chain is built from TRBV7-2 and TRBJ1-2, with 9 bases fitting TRBD1. Germline loops: CDR1 SGHTA, CDR2 FQGNSA. The CDR3 has 14 amino acids. The J segment lost 6 bases and the V segment lost 1 base, leaving 3 bases of the junction unmatched. This CDR3 reads CASSLGTGVHGYTF. DNA of the CDR3: TGTGCCAGCAGCTTAGGGACAGGGGTTCATGGCTACACCTTC.

The rearrangement links TRBV6-5 to TRBJ1-2, with D unclear. V lost 2 bases to trimming and J lost 7 bases, with 14 bases between them. The CDR3 is 14 residues long. Germline V lookup: CDR1 MNHEY, CDR2 SVGAGI. The CDR3 nucleotides read TGTGCCAGCAGTTACACCCTCCAGGCCTCTGGCTACACCTTC. It yields the protein CASSYTLQASGYTF.

The J gene is TRBJ2-1, the V gene TRBV11-2; 10 bases align to TRBD2. CDR3 length: 19 amino acids. Germline CDR1 is SGHAT and CDR2 is FQNNGV. V was pared by 4 bases and J by 9 bases, with 21 bases of the junction left unmatched. CDR3 in DNA: TGTGCCAGCAGCTCCTACACTGCGAGCGGGAGGGCCCTCTTAAGTGAGCAGTTCTTC. Its translation: CASSSYTASGRALLSEQFF.

The chain carries TRBV10-1 and TRBJ2-7; a possible D gene is TRBD1 (8 bases). The CDR3 is 12 amino acids. Germline CDR1 and CDR2: WNHNN and SYGVQD (reference sequence). With 3 bases removed from V and 7 bases from J, the gap between germline ends came to 10 bases. CDR3 protein: CASSEQGGEQYF. The DNA of the CDR3 is TGCGCCAGCAGTGAACAGGGGGGGGAGCAGTACTTC.

V usage is TRBV7-9 and J usage is TRBJ1-3, with TRBD1 matching 7 bases. This CDR3 is 15 amino acids long. CDR1 and CDR2 (germline): SEHNR, FQNEAQ (reference sequence). V shed 8 bases and J 2 bases; nucleotides not matched to a gene: 9. Here the CDR3 reads CASGEGQGAGNTIYF. The CDR3 bases are TGTGCCAGCGGTGAGGGGCAGGGGGCTGGAAACACCATATATTTT.

The rearrangement uses TRBV15 and TRBJ2-3; possible D gene TRBD2, 6 bases. This CDR3 comprises 15 residues. Trimming stripped 5 bases from V and 2 bases from J, with 14 bases between. Germline-derived CDR1 and CDR2 are LNHNV and YYDKDF (reference sequence). The CDR3 region is CATSGTGGITDTQYF. The CDR3 DNA is TGTGCCACCAGCGGGACTGGAGGGATCACAGATACGCAGTATTTT.

There are a few counts of this clone. The rearrangement links TRBV11-3 to TRBJ1-6, with a weak D call TRBD1 (5 bases). V lost 0 bases to trimming and J lost 9 bases, with 12 bases between them. This CDR3 region has 15 residues. Germline-derived CDR1 and CDR2 are SGHNT and YENEEA. CDR3 region: CASSLDPPRGSPLHF. In nucleotides, the CDR3 is TGTGCCAGCAGCTTAGATCCTCCTAGGGGTTCACCCCTCCACTTT.

This clone appeared once. The chain is built from TRBV15 and TRBJ2-2; possible D gene TRBD1, 6 bases. The length of the CDR3 is 15 residues. V lost 0 bases and J lost 3, with 8 bases in between. Germline V gives CDR1 LNHNV, CDR2 YYDKDF (reference sequence). The CDR3 DNA follows: TGTGCCACCAGCAGAGACAGGGGTTACACCGGGGAGCTGTTTTTT. Translation: CATSRDRGYTGELFF.

V is TRBV4-1 and J is TRBJ1-1; the D gene is possibly TRBD1 (5 bases). V dropped 1 base and J dropped 1 base, with 10 bases sitting between them. The CDR3 loop spans 15 amino acids. Looked up from germline, CDR1 is MGHRA and CDR2 is YSYEKL. The CDR3 coding sequence is TGCGCCAGCAGCCAAGTATGGGGCCAGAACACTGAAGCTTTCTTT. Its translation is CASSQVWGQNTEAFF.

V and J are TRBV7-8 and TRBJ2-7, with 9 bases that match TRBD1. V shed 8 bases and J 3 bases; nucleotides not matched to a gene: 5. The CDR3 sequence is 13 residues long. The germline CDR1 and CDR2 sequences are SGHVS and FQNEAQ. This chain's CDR3 is CASCDRGCYEQYF. CDR3 in DNA: TGTGCCAGCTGTGACAGGGGGTGCTACGAGCAGTACTTC.

V gene TRBV7-6 combines with J gene TRBJ2-3, with 11 bases identical to TRBD2. Germline CDR1 is SGHVS and CDR2 is FNYEAQ. V lost 6 bases, J lost 2 bases, and 4 bases stayed unmatched. The CDR3 is 15 amino acids. The DNA of the CDR3 is TGTGCCAGCAGGTCGACTAGCGGGAACACAGATACGCAGTATTTT. Its translation: CASRSTSGNTDTQYF.

This chain uses TRBV15 with TRBJ2-4; 9 positions match TRBD2. The V gene end was trimmed by 1 base and the J gene end by 0 bases; junction bases not matched to a gene: 4. Germline V CDR1 and CDR2: LNHNV, YYDKDF (reference sequence). The CDR3 has 17 residues. In DNA, the CDR3 is TGTGCCACCAGCAGAGGGCTAGCGGGGATAGCCAAAAACATTCAGTACTTC. Protein product: CATSRGLAGIAKNIQYF.

The V and J genes are TRBV27 and TRBJ1-6; D is uncertain. Germline-derived CDR1 and CDR2 are MNHEY and SMNVEV (reference sequence). V lost 0 bases and J 1 base, leaving 13 bases between the germline ends. The CDR3 consists of 18 residues. The CDR3 is CASSLSPEGGSYNSPLHF. Here the CDR3 DNA reads TGTGCCAGCAGTTTATCGCCGGAGGGAGGATCCTATAATTCACCCCTCCACTTT.